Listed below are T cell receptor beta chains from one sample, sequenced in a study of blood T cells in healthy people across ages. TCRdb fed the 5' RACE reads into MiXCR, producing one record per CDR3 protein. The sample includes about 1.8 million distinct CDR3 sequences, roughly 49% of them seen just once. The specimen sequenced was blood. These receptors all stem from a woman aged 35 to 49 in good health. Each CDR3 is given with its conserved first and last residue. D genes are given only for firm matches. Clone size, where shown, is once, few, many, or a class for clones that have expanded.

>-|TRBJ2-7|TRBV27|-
CASSLTRASSYEQYF
TGTGCCAGCAGTTTAACCCGTGCGAGTTCCTACGAGCAGTACTTC
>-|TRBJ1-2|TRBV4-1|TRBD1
CASSLGQGVKSNYGYTF
TGCGCCAGCAGCCTCGGACAGGGAGTGAAGTCTAACTATGGCTACACCTTC
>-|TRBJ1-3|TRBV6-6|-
CASSYSSFGNTIYF
TGTGCCAGCAGTTACTCCTCTTTCGGAAACACCATATATTTT
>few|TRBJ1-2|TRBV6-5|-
CASSYGGLNYGYTF
TGTGCCAGCAGTTACGGGGGCTTGAACTATGGCTACACCTTC
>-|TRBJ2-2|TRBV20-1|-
CSATGPGTGELFF
TGCAGTGCGACGGGACCAGGCACCGGGGAGCTGTTTTTT
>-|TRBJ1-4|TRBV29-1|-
CSGQIPGGNEKLFF
TGCAGCGGCCAAATTCCGGGAGGTAATGAAAAACTGTTTTTT
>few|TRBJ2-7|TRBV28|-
CASSPHGPPYEQYF
TGTGCCAGCAGTCCCCACGGGCCGCCCTACGAGCAGTACTTC
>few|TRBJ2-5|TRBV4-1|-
CASSQEGQSNLRETQYF
TGCGCCAGCAGCCAAGAGGGACAAAGCAACCTTCGAGAGACCCAGTACTTC
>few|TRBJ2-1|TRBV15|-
CATSRDKGSSYNEQFF
TGTGCCACCAGCAGAGATAAAGGAAGCTCCTACAATGAGCAGTTCTTC
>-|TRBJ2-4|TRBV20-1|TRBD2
CSARPTSTSGGAARLGENIQYF
TGCAGTGCTAGGCCTACATCAACTAGCGGGGGGGCCGCGCGGCTCGGAGAAAACATTCAGTACTTC
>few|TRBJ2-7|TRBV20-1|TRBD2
CSARDVTSGTIYEQYF
TGCAGTGCTAGAGATGTTACTAGCGGGACCATCTACGAGCAGTACTTC
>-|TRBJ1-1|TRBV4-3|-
CASSGGVMNTEAFF
TGCGCCAGCTCCGGAGGGGTAATGAACACTGAAGCTTTCTTT
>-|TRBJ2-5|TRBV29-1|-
CSAPEGSETQYF
TGCAGCGCCCCGGAAGGGTCAGAGACCCAGTACTTC
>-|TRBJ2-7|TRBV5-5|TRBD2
CASSFTSGGYYEQYF
TGTGCCAGCAGCTTTACTAGCGGGGGTTACTACGAGCAGTACTTC
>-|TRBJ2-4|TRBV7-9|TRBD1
CASSSDGDYRGHIQYF
TGTGCCAGCAGCTCGGATGGGGACTACAGGGGGCACATTCAGTACTTC
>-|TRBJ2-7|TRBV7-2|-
CASSLIGDTYEQYF
TGTGCCAGCAGCTTAATCGGGGATACCTACGAGCAGTACTTC
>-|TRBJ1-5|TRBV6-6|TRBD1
CASSYRQGRQPQHF
TGTGCCAGCAGTTACCGACAGGGGCGCCAGCCCCAGCATTTT
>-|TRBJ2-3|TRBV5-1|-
CASSPRGDADTQYF
TGCGCCAGCAGCCCGAGGGGCGATGCAGATACGCAGTATTTT
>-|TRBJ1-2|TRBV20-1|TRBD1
CSARGGVYGYTF
TGCAGTGCTCGAGGGGGCGTCTATGGCTACACCTTC
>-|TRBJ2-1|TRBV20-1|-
CSASQVGEQFF
TGCAGTGCTTCCCAGGTCGGTGAGCAGTTCTTC
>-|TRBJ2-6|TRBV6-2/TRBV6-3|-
CASSYSAGPTISGANVLTF
TGTGCCAGCAGTTATTCTGCGGGACCGACAATCTCTGGGGCCAACGTCCTGACTTTC
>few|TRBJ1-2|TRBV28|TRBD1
CASRRDRGIYGYTF
TGTGCCAGCAGGAGGGACAGGGGAATCTATGGCTACACCTTC
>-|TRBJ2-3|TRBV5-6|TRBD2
CASSLERGGSSTDTQYF
TGTGCCAGCAGCTTGGAACGGGGGGGGTCTAGCACAGATACGCAGTATTTT
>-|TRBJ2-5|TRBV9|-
CASSEGPLRGLQETQYF
TGTGCCAGCAGCGAGGGGCCACTGCGGGGACTCCAAGAGACCCAGTACTTC
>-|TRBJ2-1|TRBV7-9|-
CASSSPPGRGPSYNEQFF
TGTGCCAGCAGCTCCCCCCCCGGGCGGGGGCCGTCCTACAATGAGCAGTTCTTC
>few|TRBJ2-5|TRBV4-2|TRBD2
CASSQGPGLSQETQYF
TGTGCCAGCAGCCAAGGGCCGGGACTATCACAAGAGACCCAGTACTTC
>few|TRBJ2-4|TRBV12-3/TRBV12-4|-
CASTPIGAKNIQYF
TGTGCCAGCACCCCCATAGGGGCCAAAAACATTCAGTACTTC
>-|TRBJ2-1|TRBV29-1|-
CSVGSQGGEQFF
TGCAGCGTCGGGAGTCAGGGCGGTGAGCAGTTCTTC
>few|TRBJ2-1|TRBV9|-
CASSGIASSYNEQFF
TGTGCCAGCAGCGGAATCGCGAGCTCCTACAATGAGCAGTTCTTC
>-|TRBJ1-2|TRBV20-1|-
CSAISDSGDYGYTF
TGCAGCGCTATCTCGGACAGCGGAGACTATGGCTACACCTTC
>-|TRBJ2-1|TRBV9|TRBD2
CASSVRASGGAYEQFF
TGTGCCAGCAGCGTGAGGGCTAGCGGGGGGGCCTATGAGCAGTTCTTC
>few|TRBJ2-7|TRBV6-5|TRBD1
CASSYSSSWTGNYEQYF
TGTGCCAGCAGTTACTCCAGTTCGTGGACAGGGAACTACGAGCAGTACTTC
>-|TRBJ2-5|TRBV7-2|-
CASSLVGARGGETQYF
TGTGCCAGCAGCTTAGTAGGGGCTAGGGGGGGGGAGACCCAGTACTTC
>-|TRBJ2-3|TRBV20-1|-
CSARSVATSISDTQYF
TGCAGTGCTAGAAGCGTAGCAACCTCTATCTCAGATACGCAGTATTTT
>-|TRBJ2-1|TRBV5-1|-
CASSPFRQYNEQFF
TGCGCCAGCAGCCCATTCCGACAGTACAATGAGCAGTTCTTC
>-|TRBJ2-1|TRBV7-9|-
CASSLVYSNEQFF
TGTGCCAGCAGCTTAGTATACTCCAATGAGCAGTTCTTC
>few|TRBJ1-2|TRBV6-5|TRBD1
CASSYPGQGQRGYTF
TGTGCCAGCAGTTACCCGGGACAGGGACAAAGAGGCTACACCTTC
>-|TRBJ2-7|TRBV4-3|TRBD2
CASSQGAAGGPYEQYF
TGCGCCAGCAGCCAAGGGGCAGCGGGAGGTCCCTACGAGCAGTACTTC
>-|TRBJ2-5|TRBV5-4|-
CASHQPAGKGETQYF
TGTGCCAGCCACCAACCGGCTGGGAAGGGAGAGACCCAGTACTTC
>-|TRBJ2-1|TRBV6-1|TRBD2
CASSRRTSGGAGHNEQFF
TGTGCCAGCAGCCGACGGACTAGCGGGGGGGCGGGCCACAATGAGCAGTTCTTC